These 20 T cell receptor beta chains share one sample of origin, sequenced in a study of OX40 agonist ivuxolimab in advanced cancers. TCRdb keeps only in-frame clones here, not all; method: immunoSEQ multiplex PCR. Found here are about 60,000 clones, less than 95% of them singletons; the top ten hold about 14%. Here the sequenced sample was CD4+ or CD8+ T cells sorted from blood, taken in a trial of the OX40 agonist ivuxolimab. These receptors were collected from an adult with an advanced solid tumor such as melanoma, head and neck, liver or kidney cancer.

The rearrangement joins TRBV5-6 to TRBJ2-2, with TRBD1 matching 7 bases. J gave up 7 bases and V 5 bases, and 8 bases lay outside the gene matches. The CDR3 is 14 amino acids. Germline V gene sequence: CDR1 SGHDT, CDR2 YYEEEE. CDR3 residues: CASRSTGLGGELFF. The CDR3 nucleotides read TGTGCCAGCAGATCGACAGGGCTCGGCGGGGAGCTGTTTTTT.

The chain joins TRBV30 to TRBJ2-7, with D possibly matching TRBD2 (5 bases). CDR1 is GTSNPN and CDR2 is SVGIG in the germline V gene (reference sequence). The V end was cut by 4 bases, the J end by 4 bases, with 20 bases between. The CDR3 extends over 15 amino acids. CDR3 DNA: TGTGCCTGGAACGCAGCGGCCAAAAGGCGGTACGAGCAGTACTTC. It translates to CAWNAAAKRRYEQYF.

This chain joins TRBV5-4 and TRBJ2-2; D unresolved. Per germline, CDR1 SGHNT and CDR2 YYREEE (reference sequence). The CDR3 contains 15 residues. The germline V and J ends were trimmed by 1 base and 1 base, with 8 bases remaining between them. CDR3 loop: CASSLSRKNTGELFF. DNA of the CDR3: TGTGCCAGCAGCTTGAGCCGGAAGAACACCGGGGAGCTGTTTTTT.

V gene TRBV18 combines with J gene TRBJ2-3, with 8 bases aligning to TRBD2. J lost 0 bases, V lost 3 bases, and 2 bases had no gene match. Germline V gene lookup returns CDR1 KGHSH and CDR2 LQKENI. This CDR3 comprises 15 residues. The CDR3 DNA reads as TGTGCCAGCTCACCGACTAGCGCTAGCACAGATACGCAGTATTTT. Protein sequence: CASSPTSASTDTQYF. Looking up the rest from reference TRBV18 and TRBJ2-3 gives the full variable domain: NAGVMQNPRHLVRRRGQEARLRCSPMKGHSHVYWYRQLPEEGLKFMVYLQKENIIDESGMPKERFSAEFPKEGPSILRIQQVVRGDSAAYFCASSPTSASTDTQYFGPGTRLTVL.

This clone was picked up a small number of times. The chain carries TRBV2 and TRBJ1-1; 9 nucleotides agree with TRBD1. The CDR3 has 14 residues. V lost 5 bases to trimming and J lost 7 bases; unmatched junction nucleotides: 8. The germline CDR1 and CDR2 sequences are SNHLY and FYNNEI. CDR3 nucleotide sequence: TGTGCCAGCAGTTTGGGACAGGGTGTGGGTGAAGCTTTCTTT. As protein: CASSLGQGVGEAFF.

The chain joins TRBV27 to TRBJ1-1; TRBD1 might be the D (5 bases). Germline CDR1 reads MNHEY; CDR2 reads SMNVEV (reference sequence). This CDR3 has 14 amino acids. Trimming stripped 2 bases from V and 3 bases from J, with 10 bases between. The CDR3, as DNA: TGTGCCAGCAGTTTACCGACAGACTACACTGAAGCTTTCTTT. Translated: CASSLPTDYTEAFF.

The gene calls are TRBV18 and TRBJ1-1; 8 nucleotides agree with TRBD1. Unmatched junction bases numbered 10, after V lost 8 bases and J lost 5 bases. The CDR3 loop spans 14 amino acids. Germline V gene data show CDR1 as KGHSH and CDR2 as LQKENI. Here the CDR3 reads CASAAGGARTEAFF. The CDR3 nucleotides are TGTGCCAGCGCGGCAGGGGGCGCGAGGACTGAAGCTTTCTTT.

The rearrangement links TRBV28 to TRBJ2-2; 10 bases align to TRBD1. Trimming at V came to 5 bases and at J to 6 bases, leaving 6 bases not matched to a gene. Germline CDR1 is MDHEN and CDR2 is SYDVKM. The CDR3 covers 15 residues. For the CDR3, the DNA is TGTGCCAGCAGTATCCGGGACAGGGGATCCGGGGAGCTGTTTTTT. Its translation: CASSIRDRGSGELFF.

The chain has TRBV4-3 and TRBJ2-1; the D gene is possibly TRBD2 (6 bases). The CDR3 totals 14 residues. The germline V gene encodes CDR1 LGHNA and CDR2 YSLEER. V was shortened by 3 bases and J by 3 bases, with 9 bases between the two germline ends. The CDR3 nucleotides read TGCGCCAGCAGCCAGGGACTGAGCTACAATGAGCAGTTCTTC. This codes for CASSQGLSYNEQFF.

The rearrangement links TRBV28 to TRBJ2-1; 7 bases fit TRBD1. The CDR3 has 12 amino acids. J gave up 8 bases and V 8 bases, and 6 bases lay outside the gene matches. The germline V gene encodes CDR1 MDHEN and CDR2 SYDVKM. CDR3 DNA sequence: TGTGCCAGCCGACAGGGTTGGTATGAGCAGTTCTTC. Translation: CASRQGWYEQFF.

The chain couples TRBV19 to TRBJ2-1; 15 positions agree with TRBD2. Germline loops: CDR1 LNHDA, CDR2 SQIVND (reference sequence). J gave up 9 bases and V 10 bases, and 13 bases lay outside the gene matches. The CDR3 consists of 16 residues. The CDR3 loop is CATRRGLAGGQGEQFF. In nucleotides, the CDR3 is TGTGCCACCCGTCGAGGACTAGCGGGAGGGCAAGGTGAGCAGTTCTTC.

V usage is TRBV6-6 and J usage is TRBJ1-5; possible D gene TRBD1, 6 bases. V was shortened by 2 bases and J by 3 bases, with 14 bases between the two germline ends. Germline V gene data show CDR1 as MNHNY and CDR2 as SVGAGI (reference sequence). The length of the CDR3 is 16 residues. CDR3 sequence (DNA): TGTGCCAGCAGTTACAAGGGACACCTAAACAATCAGCCCCAGCATTTT. Its translation is CASSYKGHLNNQPQHF.

The chain recombines TRBV19 with TRBJ1-5; D uncertain. V gave up 7 bases and J gave up 1 base, with 17 bases separating them. The CDR3 spans 16 residues. The V gene's germline CDR1 is LNHDA and CDR2 SQIVND (reference sequence). The CDR3 DNA follows: TGTGCCAGTACCCCGCGGGGTTTGACGAGCAATCAGCCCCAGCATTTT. Protein sequence: CASTPRGLTSNQPQHF.

CDR3: CASSPTGTQHNEQFF. CDR3 DNA: TGTGCCAGCAGTCCTACCGGGACACAGCACAATGAGCAGTTCTTC. The chain couples TRBV7-3 to TRBJ2-1, with D possibly matching TRBD1 (6 bases). The length of the CDR3 is 15 residues. Germline lookup yields CDR1 SGHTA and CDR2 FQGTGA. V was pared by 6 bases and J by 5 bases, with 17 bases between.

The chain employs TRBV6-6 and TRBJ1-5; possible D gene TRBD1, 5 bases. CDR3 length equals 14 residues. In germline, CDR1 is MNHNY, CDR2 SVGAGI (reference sequence). V was shortened by 5 bases and J by 3 bases, with 11 bases between the two germline ends. This chain's CDR3 is CASSDTGSNQPQHF. The CDR3 DNA follows: TGTGCCAGCAGTGACACAGGTTCCAATCAGCCCCAGCATTTT.

The chain couples TRBV9 to TRBJ2-7, with TRBD2 matching 14 bases. CDR3 length: 18 residues. Unmatched junction bases numbered 9, after V lost 4 bases and J lost 0 bases. Germline CDR1 is SGDLS and CDR2 is YYNGEE. CDR3 bases: TGTGCCAGCAGCCCCCAGGGAGGGACTAGCGGGAGCTCCTACGAGCAGTACTTC. This encodes CASSPQGGTSGSSYEQYF.

The rearrangement joins TRBV6-1 to TRBJ1-2; 8 positions match TRBD1. V shed 6 bases and J 6 bases; nucleotides not matched to a gene: 6. Germline CDR1 MNHNS, CDR2 SASEGT. The CDR3 has 13 amino acids. The CDR3 nucleotides are TGTGCCAGCAGCCCGGGACAGGATAATGGCTACACCTTC. Translated: CASSPGQDNGYTF.

The V call is TRBV2, the J call TRBJ2-3, with TRBD1 identical over 8 bases. The CDR3 has 17 residues. Looked up from germline, CDR1 is SNHLY and CDR2 is FYNNEI. The junction had 10 bases not matched to a gene; V was cut back by 5 bases and J by 0 bases. In DNA form, the CDR3 reads TGTGCCAGCAGTACCCGGGACAGGAACCCAAGCACAGATACGCAGTATTTT. It specifies CASSTRDRNPSTDTQYF.

V gene TRBV5-1 combines with J gene TRBJ2-4; D unresolved. Germline values: CDR1 SGHRS, CDR2 YFSETQ. The V gene lost 2 bases and the J gene lost 13 bases, with 13 bases spanning the gap. The CDR3 extends over 12 amino acids. The CDR3 is CASSLGPPPQYF. The CDR3 bases are TGCGCCAGCAGCTTAGGGCCCCCGCCCCAGTACTTC.

The CDR3 sequence is CASSLAGSEQFF. DNA of the CDR3: TGTGCCAGCAGCCTTGCAGGGAGTGAGCAGTTCTTC. The V call is TRBV28, the J call TRBJ2-1; D assignment may be TRBD1 or TRBD2 (5 bases each). Trimming took 6 bases from V and 9 from J, leaving 12 bases between them. Germline CDR1 MDHEN, CDR2 SYDVKM. The CDR3 is made up of 12 amino acids.